These T cell receptor beta chains were read from a single sample in a study of shared clonotypes between healthy human individuals. TCRdb keeps only in-frame clones here, not all; method: immunoSEQ multiplex PCR. The table lists 1,500,000 or so clones, approximately 98.5% of them singletons, with 0.36% in the top ten. The sample consisted of naive CD4+ T cells sorted from blood. The receptors were gathered from a man aged 25 to 40 in good health. Both conserved end residues are part of each CDR3. Fields, in order: clone size, J gene, D gene, V gene, CDR3 protein, CDR3 DNA. The D gene is left open where the match is weak. Only some rows state a clone size, as once, few, many or a class for expanded clones.

size: once
J: TRBJ2-7
D: TRBD2
V: TRBV5-1
CDR3: CASSLVAGGVGEQYF
DNA: TGCGCCAGCAGCCTGGTGGCGGGAGGGGTCGGCGAGCAGTACTTC

size: .
J: TRBJ2-7
D: .
V: TRBV5-1
CDR3: CASSPGMGYEQYF
DNA: TGCGCCAGCAGCCCCGGAATGGGCTACGAGCAGTACTTC

size: .
J: TRBJ2-2
D: TRBD1
V: TRBV18
CDR3: CASSRTGTNTGELFF
DNA: TGTGCCAGCTCACGGACAGGAACTAACACCGGGGAGCTGTTTTTT

size: .
J: TRBJ2-3
D: .
V: TRBV19
CDR3: CASKGSLTDTQYF
DNA: TGTGCCAGTAAGGGCAGCCTCACAGATACGCAGTATTTT

size: .
J: TRBJ2-7
D: .
V: TRBV28
CDR3: CASSFSFYEQYF
DNA: TGTGCCAGCAGTTTCTCCTTCTACGAGCAGTACTTC

size: once
J: TRBJ2-3
D: .
V: TRBV7-9
CDR3: CASSLGKLVPDTQYF
DNA: TGTGCCAGCAGCTTAGGGAAACTAGTCCCAGATACGCAGTATTTT

size: .
J: TRBJ1-2
D: .
V: TRBV2
CDR3: CASSDARYYGYTF
DNA: TGTGCCAGCAGTGACGCCAGGTACTATGGCTACACCTTC

size: once
J: TRBJ2-7
D: .
V: TRBV9
CDR3: CASSVDQEVRSYEQYF
DNA: TGTGCCAGCAGCGTAGATCAGGAAGTACGAAGCTACGAGCAGTACTTC

size: .
J: TRBJ2-5
D: .
V: TRBV5-1
CDR3: CASSNEETQYF
DNA: TGCGCCAGCAGCAACGAAGAGACCCAGTACTTC

size: .
J: TRBJ2-3
D: TRBD2
V: TRBV5-1
CDR3: CASSPPTSGGSSTDTQYF
DNA: TGCGCCAGCAGCCCTCCCACTAGCGGGGGCTCTAGCACAGATACGCAGTATTTT

size: .
J: TRBJ2-5
D: TRBD2
V: TRBV11-2
CDR3: CASSLGLGETQYF
DNA: TGTGCCAGCAGCCTTGGACTAGGAGAGACCCAGTACTTC

size: .
J: TRBJ2-1
D: .
V: TRBV25-1
CDR3: CASGAIGRYNEQFF
DNA: TGTGCCAGCGGTGCTATTGGGCGTTACAATGAGCAGTTCTTC

size: .
J: TRBJ2-3
D: .
V: TRBV7-2
CDR3: CASSFSDTQYF
DNA: TGTGCCAGCAGCTTCTCAGATACGCAGTATTTT

size: once
J: TRBJ2-7
D: TRBD2
V: TRBV9
CDR3: CASSEGLAGYEQYF
DNA: TGTGCCAGCAGCGAGGGACTAGCGGGCTACGAGCAGTACTTC

size: .
J: TRBJ2-5
D: .
V: TRBV14
CDR3: CASSQYRGSGIETQYF
DNA: TGTGCCAGCAGCCAGTACAGAGGGAGCGGTATAGAGACCCAGTACTTC

size: .
J: TRBJ2-7
D: .
V: TRBV2
CDR3: CASSEQGTSYEQYF
DNA: TGTGCCAGCAGTGAACAGGGGACCTCCTACGAGCAGTACTTC

size: .
J: TRBJ1-3
D: .
V: TRBV18
CDR3: CASSPQLIVGNTIYF
DNA: TGTGCCAGCTCACCACAGTTGATAGTTGGAAACACCATATATTTT

size: .
J: TRBJ2-5
D: .
V: TRBV5-1
CDR3: CASSLVGGETQYF
DNA: TGCGCCAGCAGCTTGGTGGGAGGAGAGACCCAGTACTTC

size: .
J: TRBJ1-2
D: TRBD1
V: TRBV29-1
CDR3: CSVAGQGQGYTF
DNA: TGCAGCGTTGCGGGACAGGGTCAAGGCTACACCTTC

size: .
J: TRBJ2-2
D: .
V: TRBV11-1
CDR3: CASSPTSGLTGELFF
DNA: TGTGCCAGCAGCCCTACCTCCGGGCTCACCGGGGAGCTGTTTTTT

size: .
J: TRBJ2-2
D: .
V: TRBV4-3
CDR3: CASSQVMTGTSNTGELFF
DNA: TGCGCCAGCAGCCAAGTAATGACCGGGACTTCGAACACCGGGGAGCTGTTTTTT

size: once
J: TRBJ2-1
D: TRBD2
V: TRBV7-2
CDR3: CASSLARWEGPYNEQFF
DNA: TGTGCCAGCAGCTTAGCGCGGTGGGAGGGCCCATACAATGAGCAGTTCTTC

size: .
J: TRBJ2-1
D: TRBD2
V: TRBV18
CDR3: CASSLRLAEYNEQFF
DNA: TGTGCCAGCTCACTCCGGCTAGCGGAATACAATGAGCAGTTCTTC

size: .
J: TRBJ1-4
D: .
V: TRBV29-1
CDR3: CSVGEGPRGEKLFF
DNA: TGCAGCGTGGGGGAGGGCCCTCGAGGGGAAAAACTGTTTTTT

size: once
J: TRBJ2-5
D: .
V: TRBV7-2
CDR3: CASSFGGGETQYF
DNA: TGTGCCAGCAGCTTTGGGGGCGGAGAGACCCAGTACTTC

size: .
J: TRBJ2-7
D: .
V: TRBV29-1
CDR3: CSVEAGVYEQYF
DNA: TGCAGCGTTGAAGCCGGGGTCTACGAGCAGTACTTC

size: .
J: TRBJ2-2
D: TRBD1
V: TRBV5-1
CDR3: CASFPLPQGAWAGELFF
DNA: TGCGCCAGCTTCCCCTTGCCCCAGGGGGCATGGGCCGGGGAGCTGTTTTTT

size: .
J: TRBJ1-4
D: .
V: TRBV6-5
CDR3: CASSLTLGGTLFF
DNA: TGTGCCAGCAGTCTAACACTCGGGGGGACCCTGTTTTTT

size: .
J: TRBJ1-2
D: .
V: TRBV28
CDR3: CASIPGGLDGYTF
DNA: TGTGCCAGCATCCCCGGCGGGTTGGATGGCTACACCTTC

size: .
J: TRBJ2-7
D: TRBD1
V: TRBV29-1
CDR3: CSVSGTGRFNEQYF
DNA: TGCAGCGTTTCCGGGACAGGGCGGTTCAACGAGCAGTACTTC

size: .
J: TRBJ2-7
D: .
V: TRBV10-1
CDR3: CASSESSYEQYF
DNA: TGCGCCAGCAGTGAGTCGAGTTACGAGCAGTACTTC

size: .
J: TRBJ2-1
D: .
V: TRBV5-6
CDR3: CASSLGVRALGYNEQFF
DNA: TGTGCCAGCAGCTTGGGAGTCAGGGCACTAGGATACAATGAGCAGTTCTTC